The 13 T cell receptor beta chains given below trace back to one sample, sequenced in a study of blood T cell repertoires in COVID-19. Sequencing was performed with immunoSEQ multiplex PCR; in TCRdb, only in-frame clones are kept and a portion is missing. This sample has about 130,000 clones, with about four fifths found just once. The material sequenced was peripheral blood. All receptors come from a man aged 40-49 years with active or convalescent COVID-19.

The chain joins TRBV10-2 to TRBJ2-5; D is ambiguous. The V gene lost 8 bases and the J gene lost 5 bases, with 12 bases spanning the gap. CDR3 length: 12 residues. In germline, CDR1 is WSHSY, CDR2 SAAADI. In nucleotides, the CDR3 is TGCGCCAGCGGTAGCCGCCGGGAGACCCAGTACTTC. This codes for CASGSRRETQYF.

The chain couples TRBV23-1 to TRBJ2-1, with TRBD2 matching 7 bases. TRBV23-1 is assigned to the ORF class and has an uncertain function. Trimming removed 3 bases from V and 9 bases from J; junction bases left unmatched: 8. The CDR3 has 14 amino acids. In nucleotides, the CDR3 is TGCGCCAGCAGTCATAGCGGGCCGGTAGGTGAGCAGTTCTTC. It yields the protein CASSHSGPVGEQFF.

This clone was detected only a few times. The chain links TRBV5-5 to TRBJ2-7; D is possibly TRBD2 (5 bases). The germline V and J ends were trimmed by 1 base and 7 bases, with 12 bases remaining between them. Per germline, CDR1 SGHKS and CDR2 YYEKEE (reference sequence). The CDR3 consists of 13 residues. The CDR3 region has the DNA TGTGCCAGCAGCTTGTTCTGGGAGACTGAGCAGTACTTC. This sequence encodes CASSLFWETEQYF.

The chain couples TRBV27 to TRBJ1-2, with TRBD1 as a possible D gene (5 bases). This CDR3 is built from 15 residues. In germline, CDR1 is MNHEY, CDR2 SMNVEV (reference sequence). V lost 3 bases and J 6 bases, leaving 17 bases between the germline ends. The CDR3: CASSFYSGTRNGYTF. For the CDR3, the DNA is TGTGCCAGCAGTTTTTATAGCGGGACTAGGAATGGCTACACCTTC.

There are a few counts of this clone. The V call is TRBV5-1, the J call TRBJ2-1; 9 bases line up with TRBD2. Germline CDR1 is SGHRS and CDR2 is YFSETQ. V shed 0 bases, J shed 8 bases, and the junction held 6 bases outside the gene matches. This CDR3 is built from 15 residues. Written as DNA, the CDR3 is TGCGCCAGCAGCTTGGTGGCTAGCGGGGCGCATGAGCAGTTCTTC. Residues: CASSLVASGAHEQFF.

The chain couples TRBV7-2 to TRBJ2-2, with 11 bases lining up with TRBD2. The J segment lost 7 bases and the V segment lost 5 bases, leaving 6 bases of the junction unmatched. The CDR3 spans 15 residues. Germline V gene sequence: CDR1 SGHTA, CDR2 FQGNSA. CDR3 sequence (DNA): TGTGCCAGCAGCAGAACCGGGACTAGCGGCGGGGAGCTGTTTTTT. It yields the protein CASSRTGTSGGELFF. Full variable domain (remainder filled in from reference TRBV7-2 and TRBJ2-2): GAGVSQSPSNKVTEKGKDVELRCDPISGHTALYWYRQSLGQGLEFLIYFQGNSAPDKSGLPSDRFSAERTGGSVSTLTIQRTQQEDSAVYLCASSRTGTSGGELFFGEGSRLTVL.

This clone was detected once. This chain joins TRBV25-1 and TRBJ2-7, with D possibly TRBD2 on 6 matching bases. The V gene lost 3 bases and the J gene lost 4 bases, with 19 bases spanning the gap. CDR1 and CDR2 (germline): MGHDK, SYGVNS. The CDR3 sequence is 16 residues long. The CDR3, as DNA: TGTGCCAGCAGTGATCGAGGGAAGGAGGGATATTACGAGCAGTACTTC. Residues: CASSDRGKEGYYEQYF.

The V call is TRBV15, the J call TRBJ2-1, with 7 bases matching TRBD2. The germline CDR1 and CDR2 sequences are LNHNV and YYDKDF (reference sequence). CDR3 length: 16 amino acids. After removal of 0 bases from V and 1 base from J, the junction contained 3 bases not matched to a gene. The CDR3 here is CATSREGRGSYNEQFF. CDR3 coding DNA: TGTGCCACCAGCAGAGAAGGGCGGGGGTCCTACAATGAGCAGTTCTTC.

This clone has more than one count but fewer than ten. The chain links TRBV3-1 (or the pseudogene TRBV3-2) to TRBJ2-1; 8 positions match TRBD2. J lost 0 bases, V lost 1 base, and 8 bases had no gene match. The CDR3 is 18 amino acids. The germline V gene encodes CDR1 LGHDT and CDR2 YNNKEL (reference sequence). The CDR3 region is CASSQGYERGNSYNEQFF. Here the CDR3 DNA reads TGTGCCAGCAGCCAAGGTTATGAGCGGGGGAACTCCTACAATGAGCAGTTCTTC.

The chain uses TRBV4-3 and TRBJ1-1; no clear D gene. The CDR3 is made up of 15 amino acids. CDR1 and CDR2 (germline): LGHNA, YSLEER. The ends were cut back, 0 bases at V and 1 base at J, with 9 bases in the middle. This chain's CDR3 is CASSQDHRRNTEAFF. Written as DNA, the CDR3 is TGCGCCAGCAGCCAAGATCACCGGAGGAACACTGAAGCTTTCTTT.

This chain joins TRBV6-1 and TRBJ1-6; TRBD1 matches at 9 bases. The germline V gene encodes CDR1 MNHNS and CDR2 SASEGT. The length of the CDR3 is 17 residues. V dropped 3 bases and J dropped 5; count of bases not matched to a gene: 8. The CDR3 protein is CASSDGQGRGNNSPLHF. The CDR3 DNA sequence: TGTGCCAGCAGTGACGGACAGGGGAGAGGAAATAATTCACCCCTCCACTTT.

The rearrangement uses TRBV9 and TRBJ2-5; 10 bases line up with TRBD1. Per germline, CDR1 SGDLS and CDR2 YYNGEE. The CDR3 loop spans 14 amino acids. Trimming cost V 4 bases and J 2 bases; bases outside gene matches: 2. The DNA for the CDR3 is TGTGCCAGCAGCTCGGGACAGGGGCAAGAGACCCAGTACTTC. Translated: CASSSGQGQETQYF.

The rearrangement joins TRBV7-2 to TRBJ1-1; 9 bases are a match to TRBD1. The V gene's germline CDR1 is SGHTA and CDR2 FQGNSA. Germline trimming cut 6 bases from V and 5 bases from J; bases unmatched to any gene: 7. The CDR3 spans 14 residues. The DNA of the CDR3 is TGTGCCAGCAGGGGTGACAGGGGGAGGACTGAAGCTTTCTTT. Its translation is CASRGDRGRTEAFF.